The 21 T cell receptor beta chains reported below all come from one sample, sequenced in a study of blood T cell repertoires in COVID-19. Generated by immunoSEQ multiplex PCR, the TCRdb table keeps only in-frame clones and is missing some. The sample consists of 55,000 to 65,000 clones, 75% to 85% of them appearing once. The sample comprised peripheral blood. The receptors were gathered from a man between 60 and 70 years old with COVID-19, enrolled during active disease.

The gene calls are TRBV4-2 and TRBJ2-7, with 7 bases aligning to TRBD2. The CDR3 extends over 16 amino acids. Per germline, CDR1 LGHNA and CDR2 YNFKEQ. The V gene end was trimmed by 5 bases and the J gene end by 4 bases; junction bases not matched to a gene: 14. This CDR3 is CASSSWTAGAVYEQYF. For the CDR3, the DNA is TGTGCCAGCAGCAGCTGGACGGCGGGAGCGGTATACGAGCAGTACTTC.

The chain employs TRBV6-5 and TRBJ2-7; 10 bases are a match to TRBD1. CDR1 is MNHEY and CDR2 is SVGAGI in the germline V gene. The V and J ends lost 8 bases and 1 base, in that order; junction bases with no gene match: 5. The CDR3 contains 14 residues. The CDR3 loop is CASPKGQGSYEQYF. CDR3 bases: TGTGCCAGCCCCAAGGGACAGGGGTCCTACGAGCAGTACTTC.

The gene calls are TRBV5-1 and TRBJ2-5; 10 nucleotides agree with TRBD1. Germline V CDR1 and CDR2: SGHRS, YFSETQ. CDR3 length: 16 residues. Germline trimming cut 0 bases from V and 5 bases from J; bases unmatched to any gene: 7. The CDR3 region is CASSLAGLGQGETQYF. Written as DNA, the CDR3 is TGCGCCAGCAGCTTGGCGGGTCTGGGACAGGGGGAGACCCAGTACTTC.

The chain recombines TRBV2 with TRBJ1-3; D not resolved. The germline gives CDR1 SNHLY, CDR2 FYNNEI. V shed 8 bases and J shed 8 bases, with 10 bases lying between them. CDR3 length equals 11 residues. The CDR3 region has the DNA TGTGCCAGCTCCCTCGGGGACACCATATATTTT. This translates into CASSLGDTIYF.

The chain has TRBV19 and TRBJ2-6; no definite D call. CDR3 length: 15 amino acids. V was trimmed by 6 bases and J by 0 bases, leaving 9 bases between them. The germline V gene encodes CDR1 LNHDA and CDR2 SQIVND (reference sequence). The CDR3 protein is CASSPVISGANVLTF. The CDR3 DNA is TGTGCCAGTAGCCCCGTTATCTCTGGGGCCAACGTCCTGACTTTC.

The V call is TRBV2, the J call TRBJ2-3; D gene unclear. CDR1 and CDR2 from the germline V gene are SNHLY and FYNNEI. V lost 5 bases, J lost 3 bases, and 3 bases lay in between. The CDR3 is 11 amino acids. The CDR3 protein is CASSLTDTQYF. The CDR3 coding sequence is TGTGCCAGCAGTCTTACAGATACGCAGTATTTT.

CDR3 DNA sequence: TGTGCCAGCACCTTCCGACAGGGTAGATCCGGGGAGCTGTTTTTT. Its protein product is CASTFRQGRSGELFF. This chain joins TRBV6-5 and TRBJ2-2; 7 nucleotides agree with TRBD1. There are 15 residues in the CDR3. V was pared by 7 bases and J by 6 bases, with 11 bases of the junction left unmatched. Germline V lookup: CDR1 MNHEY, CDR2 SVGAGI.

This chain links TRBV6-6 with TRBJ2-3; 10 bases line up with TRBD2. V shed 5 bases, J shed 1 base, and the junction held 9 bases outside the gene matches. In germline, CDR1 is MNHNY, CDR2 SVGAGI (reference sequence). The CDR3 has 17 amino acids. The CDR3 loop reads CASSLAGVTLRTDTQYF. As DNA, the CDR3 is TGTGCCAGCAGTCTAGCGGGGGTGACCTTACGCACAGATACGCAGTATTTT.

The genes are TRBV5-4 and TRBJ2-7, with a tentative D call TRBD1 (6 bases). Trimming stripped 0 bases from V and 7 bases from J, with 17 bases between. Germline CDR1 SGHNT, CDR2 YYREEE (reference sequence). This CDR3 contains 15 residues. The CDR3 nucleotides are TGTGCCAGCAGCTTGGATAACAGGGTCATGGGGGAGCAGTACTTC. Amino acids: CASSLDNRVMGEQYF.

The chain has TRBV27 and TRBJ2-5; 9 positions match TRBD2. Germline V CDR1 and CDR2: MNHEY, SMNVEV (reference sequence). This CDR3 contains 16 residues. The V gene end was trimmed by 5 bases and the J gene end by 1 base; junction bases not matched to a gene: 8. CDR3 sequence reads: CASSSQRGDFQETQYF. The CDR3, as DNA: TGTGCCAGCAGTAGTCAGCGGGGGGATTTCCAAGAGACCCAGTACTTC.

This clone was detected a few times. The V gene is TRBV30, the J gene TRBJ2-4, with D possibly TRBD1 on 5 matching bases. The germline V and J ends were trimmed by 2 bases and 6 bases, with 14 bases remaining between them. The CDR3 sequence is 14 residues long. The germline V gene has CDR1 GTSNPN and CDR2 SVGIG (reference sequence). The CDR3 region has the DNA TGTGCCTGGAGTTCGACAGCCTGGGGAAACATTCAGTACTTC. Amino acids: CAWSSTAWGNIQYF.

The chain employs TRBV4-1 and TRBJ2-5; 7 nucleotides align to TRBD2. The CDR3 consists of 13 residues. Germline loops: CDR1 MGHRA, CDR2 YSYEKL. V lost 4 bases, J lost 5 bases, and 4 bases stayed unmatched. The CDR3 region has the DNA TGCGCCAGCAGCCGACTAGCAGGGGAGACCCAGTACTTC. Amino acid sequence: CASSRLAGETQYF.

The CDR3, as DNA: TGTGCCAGCAGTTACACGGGGACAGGGACTAATGAAAAACTGTTTTTT. This translates into CASSYTGTGTNEKLFF. This chain uses TRBV6-5 with TRBJ1-4; TRBD1 matches 9 bases. V gave up 2 bases and J gave up 2 bases; unmatched junction bases: 3. The CDR3 runs to 16 residues. CDR1 and CDR2 (germline): MNHEY, SVGAGI.

The chain joins TRBV5-1 to TRBJ2-4; D is perhaps TRBD2 (6 bases). There are 14 residues in the CDR3. From germline, CDR1 is SGHRS and CDR2 YFSETQ. V dropped 4 bases and J dropped 8 bases, with 16 bases sitting between them. CDR3 nucleotides: TGCGCCAGCAGCCCCGGACTCTGGGGGGACATTCAGTACTTC. Translation gives CASSPGLWGDIQYF.

As to this clone: An end of the junction does not agree with germline; a read error may underlie this. The rearrangement links TRBV7-7 to TRBJ2-5; 8 nucleotides match TRBD2. Germline CDR1 is SSHAT and CDR2 is FNYEAQ (reference sequence). This CDR3 spans 15 amino acids. CDR3 bases: TGTGCTAGCAGCTTAGCGCAGGGACTAGGAGAGACCCAGTACTTC. The encoded protein is CASSLAQGLGETQYF.

This chain connects TRBV10-3 to TRBJ1-2; D remains ambiguous. This CDR3 has 15 residues. The germline V gene has CDR1 ENHRY and CDR2 SYGVKD. Deletions cut 2 bases from V and 0 bases from J, with 10 bases between. CDR3 sequence: CAISENQATNYGYTF. The CDR3 DNA is TGTGCCATCAGTGAGAATCAGGCGACTAACTATGGCTACACCTTC.

The chain links TRBV20-1 to TRBJ2-3; 8 bases agree with TRBD1. CDR3 length equals 16 residues. Germline V gene sequence: CDR1 DFQATT, CDR2 SNEGSKA (reference sequence). After removal of 3 bases from V and 1 base from J, the junction contained 9 bases not matched to a gene. CDR3: CSASTRTGQGTDTQYF. In DNA form, the CDR3 reads TGCAGTGCTAGTACGAGGACAGGGCAAGGCACAGATACGCAGTATTTT.

The genes are TRBV5-5 and TRBJ2-4; TRBD1 is a possible D gene (6 bases). The V gene's germline CDR1 is SGHKS and CDR2 YYEKEE (reference sequence). The CDR3 has 15 amino acids. Trimming cost V 2 bases and J 0 bases, with 9 bases left between them. In DNA form, the CDR3 reads TGTGCCAGCAGCTTCCAGGGGCCAGCCAAAAACATTCAGTACTTC. The encoded protein is CASSFQGPAKNIQYF.

This clone was seen a single time. This rearrangement joins TRBV6-2 or TRBV6-3 to TRBJ2-7, with D possibly matching TRBD2 (6 bases). Germline-derived CDR1 and CDR2 are MNHEY and SVGEGT. V lost 2 bases, J lost 1 base, and 12 bases lay in between. CDR3 length equals 15 residues. The CDR3 DNA sequence: TGTGCCAGCAGTTACGGATGGGGGGATTCCTACGAGCAGTACTTC. Translating gives CASSYGWGDSYEQYF.

This chain joins TRBV7-9 and TRBJ2-5; 7 bases are shared with TRBD2. The length of the CDR3 is 14 residues. Germline loops: CDR1 SEHNR, CDR2 FQNEAQ (reference sequence). The V gene end was trimmed by 1 base and the J gene end by 5 bases; junction bases not matched to a gene: 4. CDR3 in DNA: TGTGCCAGCAGCTTAGTTGGGGGGGAGGAGACCCAGTACTTC. Amino acid sequence: CASSLVGGEETQYF.

The rearrangement links TRBV11-2 to TRBJ2-3; 7 nucleotides agree with TRBD2. Germline assignment: CDR1 SGHAT and CDR2 FQNNGV. The CDR3 spans 18 residues. The V gene end was trimmed by 5 bases and the J gene end by 1 base; junction bases not matched to a gene: 15. The CDR3 sequence: CASSRSGRTAGRTDTQYF. CDR3 DNA: TGTGCCAGCAGCCGTTCTGGGCGTACAGCGGGACGCACAGATACGCAGTATTTT.